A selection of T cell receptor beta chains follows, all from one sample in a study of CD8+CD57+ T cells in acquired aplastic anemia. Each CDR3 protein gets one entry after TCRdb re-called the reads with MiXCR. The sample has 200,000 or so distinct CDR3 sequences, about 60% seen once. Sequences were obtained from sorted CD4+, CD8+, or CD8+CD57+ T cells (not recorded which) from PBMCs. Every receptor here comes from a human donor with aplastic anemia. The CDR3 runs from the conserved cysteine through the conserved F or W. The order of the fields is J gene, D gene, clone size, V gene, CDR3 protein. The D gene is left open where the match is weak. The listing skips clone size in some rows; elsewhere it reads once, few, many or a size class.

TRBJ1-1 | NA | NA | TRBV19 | CASSINLVRGGTEAFF
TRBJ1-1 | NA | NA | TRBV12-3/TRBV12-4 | CASSFRLSEAFF
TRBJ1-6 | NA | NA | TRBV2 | CASSEHPRPVWNSPLHF
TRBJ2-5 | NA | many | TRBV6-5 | CASSPRGGETQYF
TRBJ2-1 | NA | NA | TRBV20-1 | CSASTGYEQFF
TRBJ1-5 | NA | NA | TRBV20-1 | CNARGSFGGDQPQHF
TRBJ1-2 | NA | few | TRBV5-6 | CASSSGLNYGYTF
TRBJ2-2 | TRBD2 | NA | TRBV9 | CASSVGLAPATGELFF
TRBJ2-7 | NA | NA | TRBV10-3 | CAGEQAYEQYF
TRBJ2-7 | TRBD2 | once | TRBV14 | CASSQVSGLAGGEQYF
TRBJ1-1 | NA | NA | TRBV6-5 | CASSYDGARAEAFF
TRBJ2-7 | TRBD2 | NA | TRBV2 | CATQTSGRGEQYF
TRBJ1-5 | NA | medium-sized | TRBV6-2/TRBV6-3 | CASARTSQPQHF